This T cell receptor beta chain came from a study of beta chain features in type 1 diabetes. Study context: Across all samples, over 85 million sorted cells were examined.

The table lists this clone with a few counts. The CDR3 contains 15 residues. Germline V gene data show CDR1 as SGHAT and CDR2 as FQNNGV. V lost 5 bases and J 12 bases, leaving 25 bases between the germline ends. All of the isolated RNA was reverse transcribed, so expressed TCRB transcripts were sequenced. TCRdb's copy holds only in-frame clones and misses some; the assay was immunoSEQ multiplex PCR. The sample carries some 150,000 clones, about 10% recorded once. Sequencing input: naive CD4+ T cells from blood. The sequence was obtained from a man in his late teens or twenties in good health. The chain recombines TRBV11-2 with TRBJ1-2, with a weak D call TRBD1 (6 bases). The CDR3 protein is CASSADRDIEKTDTF. The CDR3 nucleotides are TGTGCCAGCAGCGCAGACCGGGACATAGAAAAGACGGACACCTTC.